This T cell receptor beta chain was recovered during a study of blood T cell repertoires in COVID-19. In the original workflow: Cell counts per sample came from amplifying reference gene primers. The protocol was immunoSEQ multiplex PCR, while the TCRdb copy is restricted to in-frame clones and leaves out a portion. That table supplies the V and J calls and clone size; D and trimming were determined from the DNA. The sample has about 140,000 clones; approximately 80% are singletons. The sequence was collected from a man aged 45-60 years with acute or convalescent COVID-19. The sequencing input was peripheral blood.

DNA for the CDR3: TGTGCCAGCAGTGAGGGAAGGGGGCAGTTTTCACCCCTCCACTTT. Its translation is CASSEGRGQFSPLHF. This chain links TRBV6-1 with TRBJ1-6, with 7 bases identical to TRBD1. Losses at the gene ends were 3 bases for V and 9 bases for J; bases not matched to a gene: 8. Germline CDR1 MNHNS, CDR2 SASEGT. This CDR3 region has 15 residues.